This T cell receptor beta chain was captured in a study of response to subunit inactivated influenza vaccine. General observations from the study: With each seasonal influenza vaccination, the authors suggested, few new T cells are recruited.

Looked up from germline, CDR1 is MNHEY and CDR2 is SVGEGT. This CDR3 region has 13 residues. V lost 3 bases and J lost 7, with 9 bases in between. This clonotype occurred many times. Its antigen remains unidentified. TCRdb recomputed calls from the RT-PCR reads with MiXCR, one row per CDR3 protein. The repertoire consists of roughly 500,000 distinct CDR3 sequences, with approximately 17% occurring once and the leading ten covering 2.5% to 3.5%. The source was CD4+ T cells sorted from PBMCs, collected roughly 24 months after vaccination. This clonotype was obtained from a man between 50 and 75 years old who received an inactivated influenza vaccine. This chain joins TRBV6-2 or TRBV6-3 and TRBJ2-2; D gene uncertain. As DNA, the CDR3 is TGTGCCAGCAGTTATAGGACGAGCGGGGAGCTGTTTTTT. Its protein product is CASSYRTSGELFF.